A single sample gave rise to the 32 T cell receptor beta chains below, sequenced in a study of somatic mutations in cytotoxic T cells in rheumatoid arthritis. The data were produced by immunoSEQ multiplex PCR, yet TCRdb's version contains in-frame clones alone and is incomplete. The table lists 8,000 to 9,500 clones, about 79% of them singletons. Material for sequencing was CD8+ T cells sorted from blood. The receptors originated from a woman aged 45-60 years in good health.

The chain has TRBV5-8 and TRBJ2-7; D possibly corresponds to TRBD1 (6 bases). Per germline, CDR1 SGHTS and CDR2 YDEGEE. The CDR3 is made up of 14 amino acids. V lost 6 bases, J lost 4 bases, and 17 bases lay in between. The DNA of the CDR3 is TGTGCCAGCATTCACGGGGCAGGGGATTACGAGCAGTACTTC. As protein: CASIHGAGDYEQYF.

This chain uses TRBV7-6 with TRBJ2-1; possibly TRBD1 for D (6 bases). Germline V gene sequence: CDR1 SGHVS, CDR2 FNYEAQ. Trimming took off 5 bases at V and 2 bases at J, with 16 bases between the two ends. The CDR3 runs 16 residues. The CDR3 nucleotides read TGTGCCAGCAGCCTCGGGACACGACACCCCTACAATGAGCAGTTCTTC. It codes for CASSLGTRHPYNEQFF.

This chain connects TRBV27 to TRBJ2-7; 7 positions match TRBD1. Germline trimming cut 0 bases from V and 2 bases from J; bases unmatched to any gene: 4. The CDR3 consists of 15 residues. CDR1 and CDR2 from the germline V gene are MNHEY and SMNVEV (reference sequence). The CDR3 nucleotides read TGTGCCAGCAGTTTATCCCGGGACAGCACCTACGAGCAGTACTTC. It encodes CASSLSRDSTYEQYF.

J is TRBJ2-7 and V is TRBV7-6; 7 bases match TRBD2. Trimming removed 5 bases from V and 2 bases from J; junction bases left unmatched: 9. The CDR3 has 15 residues. From germline, CDR1 is SGHVS and CDR2 FNYEAQ. CDR3 residues: CASSLGEGRAYEQYF. Written as DNA, the CDR3 is TGTGCCAGCAGCCTAGGGGAGGGGAGGGCCTACGAGCAGTACTTC.

The CDR3, as DNA: TGCGCCAGCAGCCCAGGGACAGGGAGGAATAATGAGCAGTTCTTC. It yields the protein CASSPGTGRNNEQFF. This chain connects TRBV5-1 to TRBJ2-1; TRBD1 agrees at 9 bases. The V and J ends lost 4 bases and 7 bases, in that order; junction bases with no gene match: 9. Per the germline V gene, CDR1 is SGHRS and CDR2 is YFSETQ. The CDR3 runs to 15 residues.

The V gene is TRBV4-2, the J gene TRBJ2-7, with D tentatively TRBD2 (7 bases). Trimming removed 0 bases from V and 3 bases from J, with 21 bases in between. The CDR3 totals 18 residues. Germline CDR1 LGHNA, CDR2 YNFKEQ. The CDR3 is CASSQDPQGRGSFYEQYF. The CDR3 DNA sequence: TGTGCCAGCAGCCAAGATCCCCAGGGGCGGGGGAGCTTCTACGAGCAGTACTTC.

Of note for this clone: One junction end does not reproduce the germline sequence, and a read error may be involved. Other nucleotide sequences from this sample produce the same CDR3. The V call is TRBV11-1, the J call TRBJ2-1; maybe TRBD1 (6 bases). Germline-derived CDR1 and CDR2 are SGHAT and FQDESV (reference sequence). This CDR3 has 14 residues. This CDR3 is CASSLWDKYNEQFF. CDR3 bases: TGTGCCAGTAGCTTATGGGACAAGTACAATGAGCAGTTCTTC.

The CDR3 sequence: CASRTWAGGGMNTEAFF. The CDR3 DNA follows: TGTGCCAGCAGGACTTGGGCAGGGGGCGGGATGAACACTGAAGCTTTCTTT. J is TRBJ1-1 and V is TRBV6-4; 8 nucleotides agree with TRBD1. J lost 0 bases, V lost 6 bases, and 12 bases had no gene match. The germline V gene has CDR1 MRHNA and CDR2 SNTAGT. CDR3 size: 17 residues.

This clone showed up just once. Other DNA sequences in this sample translate to the same CDR3. V is TRBV5-3 and J is TRBJ2-7; TRBD1 aligns across 7 bases. TRBV5-3 is labeled an ORF, and its function is uncertain. V shed 2 bases and J 6 bases; nucleotides not matched to a gene: 8. The CDR3 is 14 residues long. The CDR3 is CARSLRQGGSEQYF. CDR3 bases: TGTGCCAGAAGCTTAAGGCAAGGGGGCTCCGAGCAGTACTTC.

Turning to this clone: The CDR3 end shows no conserved phenylalanine or tryptophan, and so a read error is likely. This chain links TRBV7-2 with TRBJ1-2; no reliable D call. V lost 1 base and J 10 bases, leaving 13 bases between the germline ends. Germline CDR1 reads SGHTA; CDR2 reads FQGNSA. This CDR3 region has 13 residues. The CDR3 reads CASSLGGLADYTV. The CDR3 DNA reads TGTGCCAGCAGCTTAGGAGGCTTAGCGGACTACACCGTC.

This chain connects TRBV6-4 to TRBJ2-3; 8 bases map to TRBD2. The CDR3 has 14 amino acids. V was clipped by 6 bases and J by 1 base; unmatched bases: 3. Germline CDR1 reads MRHNA; CDR2 reads SNTAGT. This chain's CDR3 is CASSLRGGTDTQYF. The CDR3 DNA is TGTGCCAGCAGCTTGCGGGGGGGCACAGATACGCAGTATTTT.

This sequence joins TRBV9 and TRBJ2-1; D might be TRBD1 (5 bases). CDR1 is SGDLS, CDR2 YYNGEE, per germline. The CDR3 runs 16 residues. Trimming cost V 0 bases and J 0 bases, with 10 bases left between them. The CDR3: CASSVGQGDSYNEQFF. In DNA, the CDR3 is TGTGCCAGCAGCGTAGGCCAGGGTGACTCCTACAATGAGCAGTTCTTC.

CDR3: CASSPYWDRGYNEQFF. The CDR3 nucleotides are TGCGCCAGCAGCCCCTATTGGGACAGGGGGTACAATGAGCAGTTCTTC. The V gene is TRBV5-1, the J gene TRBJ2-1, with 11 bases identical to TRBD1. Trimming removed 4 bases from V and 4 bases from J; junction bases left unmatched: 7. This CDR3 is built from 16 residues. In germline, CDR1 is SGHRS, CDR2 YFSETQ.

The V gene is TRBV11-2, the J gene TRBJ2-5; 9 bases are shared with TRBD2. This CDR3 comprises 17 residues. After removal of 1 base from V and 5 bases from J, the junction contained 11 bases not matched to a gene. CDR1 and CDR2 from the germline V gene are SGHAT and FQNNGV. The CDR3 loop is CASSLVPLISGGETQYF. The CDR3 nucleotides are TGTGCCAGCAGCTTAGTGCCCCTGATTAGCGGGGGTGAGACCCAGTACTTC. Complete variable domain (other parts from reference TRBV11-2 and TRBJ2-5): EAGVAQSPRYKIIEKRQSVAFWCNPISGHATLYWYQQILGQGPKLLIQFQNNGVVDDSQLPKDRFSAERLKGVDSTLKIQPAKLEDSAVYLCASSLVPLISGGETQYFGPGTRLLVL.

The V and J genes are TRBV5-1 and TRBJ2-7; the D gene is possibly TRBD1 (6 bases). In germline, CDR1 is SGHRS, CDR2 YFSETQ. Trimming left V 4 bases short and J 4 bases short, with 15 bases between. The CDR3 runs to 14 residues. For the CDR3, the DNA is TGCGCCAGCAGCCCGGAGACAGGTACATACGAGCAGTACTTC. Translating gives CASSPETGTYEQYF. Combining the CDR3 with reference TRBV5-1 and TRBJ2-7 gives the whole variable domain KAGVTQTPRYLIKTRGQQVTLSCSPISGHRSVSWYQQTPGQGLQFLFEYFSETQRNKGNFPGRFSGRQFSNSRSEMNVSTLELGDSALYLCASSPETGTYEQYFGPGTRLTVT.

The sample holds a few counts of this clone. The chain uses TRBV18 and TRBJ2-3; 7 bases line up with TRBD1. This CDR3 region has 15 residues. Germline V gene data show CDR1 as KGHSH and CDR2 as LQKENI. The J segment lost 3 bases and the V segment lost 4 bases, leaving 7 bases of the junction unmatched. CDR3 bases: TGTGCCAGCTCACTTTCGACAGGGACAACAGATACGCAGTATTTT. Translated, it gives CASSLSTGTTDTQYF. Supplemented by reference TRBV18 and TRBJ2-3, the full variable domain reads NAGVMQNPRHLVRRRGQEARLRCSPMKGHSHVYWYRQLPEEGLKFMVYLQKENIIDESGMPKERFSAEFPKEGPSILRIQQVVRGDSAAYFCASSLSTGTTDTQYFGPGTRLTVL.

The chain combines TRBV10-3 with TRBJ1-1, with 8 bases fitting TRBD1. This CDR3 has 14 amino acids. Germline CDR1 and CDR2: ENHRY and SYGVKD. V shed 3 bases and J 1 base; nucleotides not matched to a gene: 1. CDR3: CAISEDRGNTEAFF. Written as DNA, the CDR3 is TGTGCCATCAGTGAAGACAGGGGGAACACTGAAGCTTTCTTT.

The gene calls are TRBV6-6 and TRBJ1-5, with D possibly TRBD1 on 6 matching bases. Trimming took 5 bases from V and 3 from J, leaving 11 bases between them. The CDR3 is made up of 14 amino acids. CDR1 and CDR2 from the germline V gene are MNHNY and SVGAGI (reference sequence). CDR3 sequence: CASSPPGVNQPQHF. CDR3 in DNA: TGTGCCAGCAGTCCACCAGGGGTCAATCAGCCCCAGCATTTT.

This rearrangement joins TRBV9 to TRBJ2-1, with D possibly TRBD2 on 6 matching bases. The germline gives CDR1 SGDLS, CDR2 YYNGEE. With 0 bases removed from V and 7 bases from J, the gap between germline ends came to 17 bases. This CDR3 spans 16 amino acids. The CDR3 DNA reads as TGTGCCAGCAGCGTAGCTCTGGGAGGTGTAGGGAATGAGCAGTTCTTC. Its protein product is CASSVALGGVGNEQFF.

This chain uses TRBV19 with TRBJ1-1; D is possibly TRBD1 (5 bases). The germline CDR1 and CDR2 sequences are LNHDA and SQIVND (reference sequence). This CDR3 is 12 amino acids long. Trimming removed 3 bases at V and 11 bases at J, with 13 bases between. CDR3 DNA: TGTGCCAGTAGTATTGGGGGGACCAGGGCTTTCTTT. Translating it yields CASSIGGTRAFF.

The chain employs TRBV27 and TRBJ2-7; maybe TRBD1 (6 bases). V gave up 4 bases and J gave up 2 bases, with 12 bases separating them. The CDR3 length is 14 residues. CDR1 is MNHEY, CDR2 SMNVEV, per germline (reference sequence). The CDR3 sequence is CASSSQTGTYEQYF. CDR3 DNA: TGTGCCAGCAGTTCTCAGACAGGTACCTACGAGCAGTACTTC.

The rearrangement uses TRBV9 and TRBJ2-3, with TRBD1 matching 8 bases. Per the germline V gene, CDR1 is SGDLS and CDR2 is YYNGEE. J gave up 7 bases and V 4 bases, and 8 bases lay outside the gene matches. The CDR3 totals 14 residues. The DNA for the CDR3 is TGTGCCAGCAGCTCTCGGACAGGGACAAATACGCAGTATTTT. Encoded protein: CASSSRTGTNTQYF. The full variable domain, in which reference TRBV9 and TRBJ2-3 provide the parts outside the CDR3, is DSGVTQTPKHLITATGQRVTLRCSPRSGDLSVYWYQQSLDQGLQFLIQYYNGEERAKGNILERFSAQQFPDLHSELNLSSLELGDSALYFCASSSRTGTNTQYFGPGTRLTVL.

The rearrangement joins TRBV27 to TRBJ2-7; the D gene is possibly TRBD1 (7 bases). V lost 6 bases to trimming and J lost 2 bases, with 20 bases between them. Germline V lookup: CDR1 MNHEY, CDR2 SMNVEV (reference sequence). This CDR3 has 16 residues. The CDR3 region is CASSPRGWGETYEQYF. CDR3 sequence (DNA): TGTGCCAGCAGCCCCAGGGGGTGGGGGGAAACCTACGAGCAGTACTTC.

The chain uses TRBV5-6 and TRBJ1-2; D is ambiguous. The CDR3 extends over 15 amino acids. Germline V gene lookup returns CDR1 SGHDT and CDR2 YYEEEE. Trimming took 0 bases from V and 4 from J, leaving 13 bases between them. For the CDR3, the DNA is TGTGCCAGCAGCTTGGGGTCTGGAGGGATCTATGGCTACACCTTC. This encodes CASSLGSGGIYGYTF.

This chain joins TRBV28 and TRBJ2-5; D possibly corresponds to TRBD1 (6 bases). The CDR3 is 14 residues long. CDR1 and CDR2 (germline): MDHEN, SYDVKM. The V and J ends lost 3 bases and 5 bases respectively, with 13 bases between them. The CDR3 bases are TGTGCCAGCAGTTTTCGACAGGAGGTGGAGACCCAGTACTTC. Residues: CASSFRQEVETQYF.

V usage is TRBV9 and J usage is TRBJ2-1; perhaps TRBD2 as D (7 bases). From germline, CDR1 is SGDLS and CDR2 YYNGEE. CDR3 length: 15 residues. Trimming cost V 0 bases and J 5 bases, with 12 bases left between them. Here the CDR3 DNA reads TGTGCCAGCAGCGTAGGGGGGGGGCCAAACAATGAGCAGTTCTTC. Protein: CASSVGGGPNNEQFF.

V and J are TRBV28 and TRBJ1-1; D not resolved. V was cut by 3 bases and J by 1 base, with 6 bases left in between. Germline CDR1 and CDR2: MDHEN and SYDVKM. The CDR3 runs to 13 residues. Here the CDR3 reads CASSLGGNTEAFF. CDR3 nucleotide sequence: TGTGCCAGCAGTTTGGGAGGGAACACTGAAGCTTTCTTT.

The J gene is TRBJ2-7, the V gene TRBV7-8; D may be TRBD2 (5 bases). The CDR3 is made up of 14 amino acids. V was pared by 4 bases and J by 3 bases, with 13 bases between. CDR1 and CDR2 (germline): SGHVS, FQNEAQ. The CDR3 is CASSYYYAGYEQYF. The DNA of the CDR3 is TGTGCCAGCAGCTACTATTACGCGGGCTACGAGCAGTACTTC.

The chain couples TRBV28 to TRBJ1-6, with a possible D match to TRBD1 (6 bases). Germline V gene data show CDR1 as MDHEN and CDR2 as SYDVKM. The CDR3 covers 17 residues. The V gene lost 2 bases and the J gene lost 7 bases, with 18 bases spanning the gap. CDR3 residues: CASSLLHETGLNSPLHF. The DNA for the CDR3 is TGTGCCAGCAGTTTACTCCACGAGACAGGCTTAAATTCACCCCTCCACTTT.

The chain joins TRBV5-1 to TRBJ1-1; no definite D call. The V end was cut by 0 bases, the J end by 2 bases, with 5 bases between. The CDR3 sequence is 13 residues long. Germline loops: CDR1 SGHRS, CDR2 YFSETQ. CDR3 DNA sequence: TGCGCCAGCAGCTTGGAGACAAACACTGAAGCTTTCTTT. Translation gives CASSLETNTEAFF.

This chain joins TRBV7-6 and TRBJ1-1; D not resolved. Germline loops: CDR1 SGHVS, CDR2 FNYEAQ. V lost 2 bases and J 1 base, leaving 5 bases between the germline ends. This CDR3 has 13 residues. The CDR3: CASSLLRNTEAFF. CDR3 coding DNA: TGTGCCAGCAGCTTACTCCGGAACACTGAAGCTTTCTTT.

V and J are TRBV27 and TRBJ1-5; perhaps TRBD1 as D (6 bases). CDR1 is MNHEY and CDR2 is SMNVEV in the germline V gene (reference sequence). V shed 6 bases and J shed 6 bases, with 15 bases lying between them. The CDR3 has 14 residues. The chain's CDR3 is CASRSGGGGQPQHF. In DNA, the CDR3 is TGTGCCAGCAGGTCGGGGGGGGGCGGTCAGCCCCAGCATTTT.